The clone carrying this T cell receptor beta chain was counted a few times. No antigen is known for it. Unique molecular identifiers tagged individual cDNA molecules. TCRdb ran MiXCR on the 5' RACE reads and lists one entry per CDR3 protein. The repertoire holds over 95,000 distinct CDR3 sequences, around a sixth seen once, with around 1.3% in the top ten. The data belong to a study of early T cells in non-severe SARS-CoV-2 infection. Overall study context: Investigators sequenced bulk RNA drawn from unsorted whole blood, and chains remained unpaired.

Study outcomes and limitations: Matches to VDJdb favored anti-spike CD8 responses and missed private and CD4 specificities.

Germline V gene data show CDR1 as SGHAT and CDR2 as FQNNGV. The CDR3 has 13 residues. Deletions cut 3 bases from V and 2 bases from J, with 8 bases between. The source is an adult who was a healthcare worker with PCR-confirmed SARS-CoV-2 infection or an uninfected control (not recorded which). The V gene is TRBV11-2, the J gene TRBJ2-7; D is ambiguous. Material for sequencing was whole blood. The chain's CDR3 is CASSFGSAYEQYF. CDR3 coding DNA: TGTGCCAGCAGCTTTGGAAGCGCCTACGAGCAGTACTTC.